The sequence of this T cell receptor beta chain was determined in a study of CD8 T cells in ankylosing spondylitis. Study conclusions and caveats: The authors found the disease-linked clones to be CD8+ and relatively rare in peripheral blood.

As regards this clonotype: Its antigen is still unknown.

In TCRdb, the 5' RACE reads were re-called with MiXCR into one record per CDR3 protein. In the table there are 150,000 to 200,000 distinct CDR3 sequences, 13% of which are singletons. The CDR3 consists of 13 residues. Germline CDR1 and CDR2: DFQATT and SNEGSKA (reference sequence). With V trimmed by 8 bases and J by 6 bases, 10 bases remained unmatched. Source material: blood, either unsorted or a sorted T cell fraction (not recorded which). This chain joins TRBV20-1 and TRBJ2-7, with 10 nucleotides matching TRBD2. This receptor was identified in a female donor with ankylosing spondylitis or in good health (not recorded which). CDR3 loop: CSSRLAGGSEQYF. In nucleotides, the CDR3 is TGCAGTTCGCGCTTAGCGGGAGGTAGCGAGCAGTACTTC.